This TCR beta chain was captured by sequencing in a study of blood T cell repertoires in COVID-19. Study-level information: COVID-19 samples collected from the United States, Italy and Spain covered acute and convalescent phases. T cells, B-cell-depleted T cells, or PBMCs provided the cDNA or gDNA that served as material.

The ends were cut back, 0 bases at V and 9 bases at J, with 13 bases in the middle. The CDR3 sequence is 14 residues long. CDR1 SGDLS and CDR2 YYNGEE come from the germline V gene. Original handling: Reference gene primer amplification yielded estimated nucleated cell counts. TCRdb's copy holds only in-frame clones and misses some; the assay was immunoSEQ multiplex PCR. The D gene and trimming were derived from the DNA, and the V and J assignments and clone size from that table. This repertoire shows around 53,000 clones, 70% to 80% found once; its top ten account for roughly a fifth. This chain uses TRBV9 with TRBJ2-1; unclear D gene. The TCR sequence derives from a man aged 45 to 65 with active or convalescent COVID-19. The sample taken for sequencing was peripheral blood. This chain's CDR3 is CASSVGAAPIEQFF. The CDR3 DNA sequence: TGTGCCAGCAGCGTAGGGGCAGCTCCCATTGAGCAGTTCTTC.